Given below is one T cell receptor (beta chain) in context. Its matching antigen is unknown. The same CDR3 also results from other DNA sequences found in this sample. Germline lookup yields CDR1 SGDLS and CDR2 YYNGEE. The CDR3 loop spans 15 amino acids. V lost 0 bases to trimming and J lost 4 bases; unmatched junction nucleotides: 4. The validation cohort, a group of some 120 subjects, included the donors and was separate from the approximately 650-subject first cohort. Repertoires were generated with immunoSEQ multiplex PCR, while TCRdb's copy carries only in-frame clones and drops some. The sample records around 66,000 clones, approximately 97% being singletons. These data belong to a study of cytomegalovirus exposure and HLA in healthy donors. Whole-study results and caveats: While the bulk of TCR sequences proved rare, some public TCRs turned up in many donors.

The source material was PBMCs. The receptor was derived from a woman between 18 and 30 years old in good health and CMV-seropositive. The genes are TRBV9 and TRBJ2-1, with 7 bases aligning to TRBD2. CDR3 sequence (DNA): TGTGCCAGCAGCGTAGGACTAGCTGATTACAATGAGCAGTTCTTC. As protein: CASSVGLADYNEQFF.